This T cell receptor beta chain was recovered during a study of early stage breast cancer tumors. Trimming left V 6 bases short and J 1 base short, with 14 bases between. The CDR3 sequence is 14 residues long. Germline-derived CDR1 and CDR2 are SQVTM and ANQGSEA. TCRdb keeps only in-frame clones here, not all; method: immunoSEQ multiplex PCR. This table has approximately 70,000 clones, 65% to 85% appearing once. To note about this clone: The antigen is not known.

Study-level results: Commonly generated sequences made up most enriched TCRB sequences shared between patients. Comparing each tissue with blood distinguished tumor from normal in most of the 16 patients.

The sample taken for sequencing was blood. The sequence derives from a middle-aged person with breast cancer. The V call is TRBV29-1, the J call TRBJ2-3; D is ambiguous. The CDR3 DNA is TGCAGCGTACCGAGTAGGGCACGCACAGATACGCAGTATTTT. Protein product: CSVPSRARTDTQYF.